This is a list of T cell receptor beta chains from one sample in a study of shared clonotypes between healthy human individuals. Profiled with immunoSEQ multiplex PCR; TCRdb holds only in-frame clones, not every one. In the table there are around 700,000 clones, approximately 79% of which are singletons. The sequencing sample was made of memory CD4+ T cells sorted from blood. Receptor source: a woman aged 30 to 39 in good health. The CDR3 runs from the conserved cysteine through the conserved F or W. The D gene is left open where the match is weak. Clone sizes are given selectively: once, few, many, or a class where the clone is expanded.

V: TRBV10-3
D: TRBD2
size: few
J: TRBJ2-1
CDR3: CAISEVGGTSGNEQFF
DNA: TGTGCCATCAGCGAGGTCGGCGGGACTAGCGGGAATGAGCAGTTCTTC

V: TRBV18
D: NA
size: NA
J: TRBJ1-2
CDR3: CASSPGGYGYTF
DNA: TGTGCCAGCTCACCTGGGGGCTATGGCTACACCTTC

V: TRBV2
D: TRBD2
size: few
J: TRBJ2-1
CDR3: CASSHKTSGSYNEQFF
DNA: TGTGCCAGCAGCCACAAGACTAGCGGGAGTTACAATGAGCAGTTCTTC

V: TRBV6-5
D: NA
size: NA
J: TRBJ2-7
CDR3: CASSYKGYEQYF
DNA: TGTGCCAGCAGTTACAAGGGTTACGAGCAGTACTTC

V: TRBV18
D: TRBD2
size: NA
J: TRBJ2-2
CDR3: CASSPRGGSLVGELFF
DNA: TGTGCCAGCTCACCACGTGGCGGGAGTCTGGTGGGGGAGCTGTTTTTT

V: TRBV7-9
D: TRBD2
size: NA
J: TRBJ2-3
CDR3: CASSFPRRLAGRTDTQYF
DNA: TGTGCCAGCAGCTTCCCCCGTCGGCTAGCGGGACGCACAGATACGCAGTATTTT

V: TRBV27
D: TRBD2
size: NA
J: TRBJ2-7
CDR3: CASSKRLAGVYEQYF
DNA: TGTGCCAGCAGTAAACGACTAGCGGGAGTCTACGAGCAGTACTTC

V: TRBV4-1
D: TRBD2
size: NA
J: TRBJ2-2
CDR3: CASSQTLLATGELFF
DNA: TGCGCCAGCAGCCAGACCTTACTAGCGACCGGGGAGCTGTTTTTT

V: TRBV28
D: NA
size: NA
J: TRBJ1-1
CDR3: CASSSVTEAFF
DNA: TGTGCCAGCAGTAGTGTCACTGAAGCTTTCTTT

V: TRBV5-1
D: TRBD2
size: few
J: TRBJ2-3
CDR3: CASSPGLAADTQYF
DNA: TGCGCCAGCAGCCCGGGACTAGCGGCCGATACGCAGTATTTT

V: TRBV5-1
D: NA
size: NA
J: TRBJ1-2
CDR3: CASSLDGGNYGYTF
DNA: TGCGCCAGCAGCTTGGATGGGGGGAACTATGGCTACACCTTC

V: TRBV29-1
D: NA
size: once
J: TRBJ2-3
CDR3: CSGLGGTTDTQYF
DNA: TGCAGCGGCCTTGGGGGGACCACAGATACGCAGTATTTT

V: TRBV18
D: TRBD1
size: NA
J: TRBJ1-4
CDR3: CASSPGTGIRSTNEKLFF
DNA: TGTGCCAGCTCACCAGGGACAGGGATCAGATCAACTAATGAAAAACTGTTTTTT

V: TRBV10-3
D: TRBD2
size: NA
J: TRBJ2-1
CDR3: CAISEGLAGNEQFF
DNA: TGTGCCATCAGTGAGGGACTAGCGGGGAATGAGCAGTTCTTC

V: TRBV28
D: NA
size: NA
J: TRBJ1-1
CDR3: CASSAPGGANTEAFF
DNA: TGTGCCAGCAGTGCTCCGGGGGGCGCGAACACTGAAGCTTTCTTT

V: TRBV2
D: TRBD2
size: few
J: TRBJ2-1
CDR3: CASSERGAFENEQFF
DNA: TGTGCCAGCAGTGAGCGGGGGGCATTCGAAAATGAGCAGTTCTTC

V: TRBV7-6
D: NA
size: NA
J: TRBJ1-5
CDR3: CASSLPGGGNQPQHF
DNA: TGTGCCAGCAGCCTTCCCGGGGGGGGCAATCAGCCCCAGCATTTT

V: TRBV7-9
D: NA
size: NA
J: TRBJ1-5
CDR3: CASSHNGDQPQHF
DNA: TGTGCCAGCAGCCACAACGGAGATCAGCCCCAGCATTTT

V: TRBV7-6
D: TRBD2
size: few
J: TRBJ2-7
CDR3: CASSLAGGRGSYEQYF
DNA: TGTGCCAGCAGCTTAGCGGGCGGGAGAGGTTCCTACGAGCAGTACTTC

V: TRBV9
D: NA
size: many
J: TRBJ1-2
CDR3: CASSPGQGYTF
DNA: TGTGCCAGCAGCCCAGGACAGGGCTACACCTTC

V: TRBV10-3
D: TRBD2
size: NA
J: TRBJ2-5
CDR3: CAISGGTGRETQYF
DNA: TGTGCCATCAGCGGGGGGACCGGCCGAGAGACCCAGTACTTC

V: TRBV29-1
D: NA
size: NA
J: TRBJ1-2
CDR3: CSVAQSGGYTF
DNA: TGCAGCGTTGCACAGTCAGGTGGTTACACCTTC

V: TRBV30
D: TRBD1
size: many
J: TRBJ2-5
CDR3: CAWSVTGSPETQYF
DNA: TGTGCCTGGAGTGTGACAGGGTCCCCCGAGACCCAGTACTTC

V: TRBV14
D: NA
size: NA
J: TRBJ2-2
CDR3: CASSLVLNTGELFF
DNA: TGTGCCAGCAGCTTAGTGCTGAACACCGGGGAGCTGTTTTTT

V: TRBV7-7
D: TRBD1
size: few
J: TRBJ2-2
CDR3: CASSLTGVTGELFF
DNA: TGTGCCAGCAGCTTAACAGGGGTCACCGGGGAGCTGTTTTTT